This T cell receptor (beta chain) was observed in a study of blood T cell repertoires in COVID-19. Some clones are missing from TCRdb's copy, which holds only in-frame ones; the method was immunoSEQ multiplex PCR. The sample records about 68,000 clones, roughly 90% being singletons. V trimming: 4 bases; J trimming: 4 bases; junction bases outside the gene matches: 9. The CDR3 contains 16 residues. Germline V lookup: CDR1 SGHDN, CDR2 FVKESK. Seattle enrolled patients during active infection and tracked them longitudinally. The gene calls are TRBV14 and TRBJ2-3, with 9 bases aligning to TRBD2. The sequenced sample consisted of peripheral blood. The receptor was isolated from a man between 50 and 59 years old with COVID-19, enrolled during active disease. The CDR3 sequence is CASSPDLREGPDTQYF. DNA for the CDR3: TGTGCCAGCAGCCCCGACTTGCGGGAGGGCCCAGATACGCAGTATTTT.